The clone carrying this T cell receptor beta chain was counted a few times. This CDR3 is built from 12 residues. The germline gives CDR1 GTSNPN, CDR2 SVGIG (reference sequence). Between the trimmed V and J ends, which lost 0 bases and 4 bases, there was a span of 6 bases. The data were obtained in a study of control samples from healthy donors and cancer patients. Here immunoSEQ multiplex PCR was the method, and the copy in TCRdb shows in-frame clones only, minus some. The sample has around 100,000 clones; just under 95% are singletons. The chain is built from TRBV30 and TRBJ2-5; the D gene is possibly TRBD1 (6 bases). The TCR was taken from a human donor in good health. The donor label of this sample is uncertain. Sequencing used blood. Here the CDR3 DNA reads TGTGCCTGGAGTGTACAGGGAGAGACCCAGTACTTC. Its translation is CAWSVQGETQYF. The whole variable domain, remainder taken from reference TRBV30 and TRBJ2-5, is SQTIHQWPATLVQPVGSPLSLECTVEGTSNPNLYWYRQAAGRGLQLLFYSVGIGQISSEVPQNLSASRPQDRQFILSSKKLLLSDSGFYLCAWSVQGETQYFGPGTRLLVL.